Below, 29 T cell receptor beta chains from the same sample are listed, as sequenced in a study of blood T cell repertoires in COVID-19. The data were produced by immunoSEQ multiplex PCR, yet TCRdb's version contains in-frame clones alone and is incomplete. The data show 270,000 or so clones, 88% seen once. The material sequenced was PBMCs or T cells enriched from blood (not recorded which). Receptors originate from a woman between 40 and 55 years old with acute COVID-19.

CDR3 residues: CASSRDRGSTEAFF. CDR3 nucleotides: TGTGCCAGCAGTCGGGACAGGGGTTCCACTGAAGCTTTCTTT. The chain recombines TRBV7-2 with TRBJ1-1; the match to TRBD1 covers 10 bases. Unmatched junction bases numbered 5, after V lost 6 bases and J lost 4 bases. The CDR3 is 14 amino acids. The germline CDR1 and CDR2 sequences are SGHTA and FQGNSA.

V gene TRBV7-9 combines with J gene TRBJ2-6; D might be TRBD2 (6 bases). The germline CDR1 and CDR2 sequences are SEHNR and FQNEAQ (reference sequence). The V and J ends lost 1 base and 0 bases respectively, with 13 bases between them. The CDR3 is made up of 18 amino acids. CDR3 DNA sequence: TGTGCCAGCAGCTTAGAATCTAGCGTAAACTCTGGGGCCAACGTCCTGACTTTC. It translates to CASSLESSVNSGANVLTF.

The chain joins TRBV6-5 to TRBJ1-4; 10 nucleotides line up with TRBD1. The V segment lost 7 bases and the J segment 3 bases; nucleotides outside the gene matches: 2. Per germline, CDR1 MNHEY and CDR2 SVGAGI. This CDR3 spans 14 amino acids. The DNA of the CDR3 is TGTGCCAGCAAGACAGGGGGCCCTAATGAAAAACTGTTTTTT. The encoded protein is CASKTGGPNEKLFF.

This clone was observed a handful of times. This chain joins TRBV25-1 and TRBJ2-2, with 7 bases fitting TRBD2. The CDR3 totals 16 residues. V dropped 1 base and J dropped 6; count of bases not matched to a gene: 8. From germline, CDR1 is MGHDK and CDR2 SYGVNS. In nucleotides, the CDR3 is TGTGCCAGCAGTGAATGGGGGGAGGGCCCTCCCGGGGAGCTGTTTTTT. It yields the protein CASSEWGEGPPGELFF.

The rearrangement uses TRBV7-9 and TRBJ2-2; D is ambiguous. This CDR3 comprises 13 residues. Germline V gene lookup returns CDR1 SEHNR and CDR2 FQNEAQ (reference sequence). Trimming removed 0 bases at V and 7 bases at J, with 6 bases between. CDR3 in amino acids: CASSLAFGGELFF. As DNA, the CDR3 is TGTGCCAGCAGCTTAGCGTTCGGCGGGGAGCTGTTTTTT. The full variable domain, its missing parts supplied by reference TRBV7-9 and TRBJ2-2, is DTGVSQNPRHKITKRGQNVTFRCDPISEHNRLYWYRQTLGQGPEFLTYFQNEAQLEKSRLLSDRFSAERPKGSFSTLEIQRTEQGDSAMYLCASSLAFGGELFFGEGSRLTVL.

The V gene is TRBV28, the J gene TRBJ1-4, with no clear D. V was pared by 8 bases and J by 6 bases, with 10 bases between. The CDR3 has 12 amino acids. Germline CDR1 reads MDHEN; CDR2 reads SYDVKM. Here the CDR3 reads CASSLLDEKLFF. DNA of the CDR3: TGTGCCAGCTCACTGCTCGATGAAAAACTGTTTTTT.

This clone is a singleton in its sample. The rearrangement joins TRBV28 to TRBJ2-3, with 7 bases that match TRBD2. The trim removed 5 bases at V and 6 bases at J, leaving 5 bases unmatched. There are 13 residues in the CDR3. The germline CDR1 and CDR2 sequences are MDHEN and SYDVKM. CDR3 amino acids: CASSPGTTDTQYF. Written as DNA, the CDR3 is TGTGCCAGCAGTCCCGGGACTACGGATACGCAGTATTTT.

This chain connects TRBV30 to TRBJ1-1; D possibly corresponds to TRBD1 (6 bases). CDR3 length: 16 residues. V lost 2 bases and J lost 3, with 19 bases in between. Per germline, CDR1 GTSNPN and CDR2 SVGIG (reference sequence). DNA of the CDR3: TGTGCCTGGAGTAGGGGGAGGGGTCCCTCCGACACTGAAGCTTTCTTT. Translation gives CAWSRGRGPSDTEAFF.

The chain recombines TRBV10-1 with TRBJ1-3; D unclear. Looked up from germline, CDR1 is WNHNN and CDR2 is SYGVQD (reference sequence). The CDR3 spans 16 residues. V was clipped by 4 bases and J by 0 bases, with 13 bases between them. The CDR3 loop reads CASSGMRKSSGNTIYF. The CDR3 DNA is TGCGCCAGCAGTGGAATGCGGAAAAGCTCTGGAAACACCATATATTTT.

This chain connects TRBV6-2 or TRBV6-3 to TRBJ2-1; 9 bases match TRBD1. With V trimmed by 0 bases and J by 7 bases, 10 bases remained unmatched. This CDR3 has 17 amino acids. Germline V gene lookup returns CDR1 MNHEY and CDR2 SVGEGT. CDR3 amino acids: CASSYSIWGQGSNEQFF. CDR3 coding DNA: TGTGCCAGCAGTTACTCGATCTGGGGACAGGGATCGAATGAGCAGTTCTTC.

The chain recombines TRBV11-2 with TRBJ1-3; TRBD1 matches 9 bases. Germline V gives CDR1 SGHAT, CDR2 FQNNGV. The trim removed 4 bases at V and 2 bases at J, leaving 6 bases unmatched. The CDR3 loop spans 16 amino acids. CDR3 amino acids: CASSYKQGATGNTIYF. The DNA of the CDR3 is TGTGCCAGCAGCTACAAACAGGGGGCAACTGGAAACACCATATATTTT.

This clone was detected a few times. This clone may be a read error of a much larger clone one base away. The chain employs TRBV11-1 and TRBJ1-1; a weak D match, TRBD1 (5 bases). The V and J ends lost 5 bases and 1 base respectively, with 8 bases between them. Germline loops: CDR1 SGHAT, CDR2 FQDESV (reference sequence). This CDR3 has 13 residues. The CDR3 DNA is TGTGCCAGCAGCCAAACAGGGAACACTGAAGCTTTCTTT. Its translation is CASSQTGNTEAFF.

This chain uses TRBV6-5 with TRBJ2-3; 7 bases fit TRBD2. V trimming: 6 bases; J trimming: 4 bases; junction bases outside the gene matches: 10. The length of the CDR3 is 15 residues. CDR1 and CDR2 (germline): MNHEY, SVGAGI. CDR3 bases: TGTGCCAGCAGCCCACGGGGGAGGGCGGCAGATACGCAGTATTTT. Protein: CASSPRGRAADTQYF.

This rearrangement joins TRBV18 to TRBJ2-2; possible D gene TRBD1, 5 bases. Trimming removed 2 bases from V and 1 base from J, with 11 bases in between. This CDR3 is 16 amino acids long. Looked up from germline, CDR1 is KGHSH and CDR2 is LQKENI. The CDR3 DNA is TGTGCCAGCTCACCATTTCGACAGAAGAACACCGGGGAGCTGTTTTTT. This codes for CASSPFRQKNTGELFF.

The V gene is TRBV12-3 or TRBV12-4, the J gene TRBJ2-2; D is unresolved. With 5 bases removed from V and 5 bases from J, the gap between germline ends came to 9 bases. This CDR3 comprises 13 residues. The DNA for the CDR3 is TGTGCCAGCAGTCGGAGTCCGACCGGGGAGCTGTTTTTT. The encoded protein is CASSRSPTGELFF.

This clone was counted once. The chain links TRBV7-2 to TRBJ1-6, with D unresolved. The CDR3 is made up of 12 amino acids. Germline CDR1 and CDR2: SGHTA and FQGNSA. V was shortened by 3 bases and J by 8 bases, with 5 bases between the two germline ends. Here the CDR3 reads CASSFTYSPLHF. CDR3 bases: TGTGCCAGCAGCTTCACTTATTCACCCCTCCACTTT. The whole variable domain, remainder taken from reference TRBV7-2 and TRBJ1-6, is GAGVSQSPSNKVTEKGKDVELRCDPISGHTALYWYRQSLGQGLEFLIYFQGNSAPDKSGLPSDRFSAERTGGSVSTLTIQRTQQEDSAVYLCASSFTYSPLHFGNGTRLTVT.

The J gene is TRBJ2-7, the V gene TRBV19; 8 nucleotides match TRBD1. V lost 6 bases to trimming and J lost 2 bases; unmatched junction nucleotides: 9. CDR3 length: 15 amino acids. Germline V CDR1 and CDR2: LNHDA, SQIVND (reference sequence). CDR3 sequence reads: CASSAGGYGTYEQYF. CDR3 DNA: TGTGCCAGTAGCGCAGGGGGCTACGGCACCTACGAGCAGTACTTC.

The chain recombines TRBV6-5 with TRBJ1-4; 10 bases are shared with TRBD1. There are 13 residues in the CDR3. Per the germline V gene, CDR1 is MNHEY and CDR2 is SVGAGI. CDR3 sequence reads: CASRDRGDEKLFF. The DNA for the CDR3 is TGTGCTTCCCGGGACAGGGGTGATGAAAAACTGTTTTTT.

This chain joins TRBV2 and TRBJ1-2, with D possibly being TRBD1 (5 bases). Trimming removed 6 bases from V and 8 bases from J, with 16 bases in between. The length of the CDR3 is 13 residues. CDR1 SNHLY and CDR2 FYNNEI come from the germline V gene. The CDR3: CASSGDGARGYTF. The DNA of the CDR3 is TGTGCCAGCAGCGGTGATGGGGCGCGGGGCTACACCTTC.

This clone is a singleton in its sample. The chain has TRBV27 and TRBJ2-1; the match to TRBD1 covers 9 bases. Germline CDR1 MNHEY, CDR2 SMNVEV (reference sequence). V shed 5 bases, J shed 4 bases, and the junction held 6 bases outside the gene matches. This CDR3 has 15 amino acids. This CDR3 reads CASSLQGAKYNEQFF. In DNA, the CDR3 is TGTGCCAGCAGTCTACAGGGGGCGAAGTACAATGAGCAGTTCTTC.

This clone was counted a few times. This chain connects TRBV5-4 to TRBJ2-7, with 7 bases matching TRBD2. The germline V gene encodes CDR1 SGHNT and CDR2 YYREEE (reference sequence). The CDR3 extends over 17 amino acids. Unmatched junction bases numbered 12, after V lost 2 bases and J lost 1 base. CDR3 coding DNA: TGTGCCAGCAGCTTACTGGAAGAACTAGCGAGGTCCTACGAGCAGTACGTC. Its translation is CASSLLEELARSYEQYV.

J is TRBJ2-7 and V is TRBV3-1 (or the pseudogene TRBV3-2); D unclear. This CDR3 has 12 residues. Trimming stripped 2 bases from V and 4 bases from J, with 6 bases between. The germline V gene has CDR1 LGHDT and CDR2 YNNKEL (reference sequence). The CDR3 reads CASSQLSYEQYF. As DNA, the CDR3 is TGTGCCAGCAGCCAACTTTCTTACGAGCAGTACTTC.

V usage is TRBV7-6 and J usage is TRBJ2-3; D may be TRBD1 (5 bases). The germline V and J ends were trimmed by 5 bases and 2 bases, with 14 bases remaining between them. This CDR3 is built from 15 residues. The germline gives CDR1 SGHVS, CDR2 FNYEAQ. DNA of the CDR3: TGTGCCAGCAGCCTCAACAGGAGAAACACAGATACGCAGTATTTT. Translating it yields CASSLNRRNTDTQYF.

The chain employs TRBV12-3 or TRBV12-4 and TRBJ2-1; D might be TRBD2 (5 bases). This CDR3 is 13 amino acids long. Deletions cut 6 bases from V and 6 bases from J, with 12 bases between. The CDR3 DNA reads TGTGCCAGCAGACTAGGGATAGTCAATGAGCAGTTCTTC. Encoded protein: CASRLGIVNEQFF.

The V and J genes are TRBV14 and TRBJ2-1, with D possibly being TRBD2 (6 bases). Germline assignment: CDR1 SGHDN and CDR2 FVKESK. Trimming removed 1 base at V and 0 bases at J, with 16 bases between. The CDR3 consists of 18 residues. Written as DNA, the CDR3 is TGTGCCAGCAGCCAAGGGGTACTAGCCCAAAGCTCCTACAATGAGCAGTTCTTC. It is translated as CASSQGVLAQSSYNEQFF.

The gene calls are TRBV2 and TRBJ1-2; 7 bases map to TRBD1. CDR1 is SNHLY and CDR2 is FYNNEI in the germline V gene. The ends lost 2 bases at V and 3 bases at J; junction bases unmatched: 0. CDR3 length: 13 amino acids. The chain's CDR3 is CASSEQGDYGYTF. Here the CDR3 DNA reads TGTGCCAGCAGTGAACAGGGGGACTATGGCTACACCTTC. Drawing the rest from reference TRBV2 and TRBJ1-2, the complete variable domain is EPEVTQTPSHQVTQMGQEVILRCVPISNHLYFYWYRQILGQKVEFLVSFYNNEISEKSEIFDDQFSVERPDGSNFTLKIRSTKLEDSAMYFCASSEQGDYGYTFGSGTRLTVV.

V gene TRBV3-1 (or the pseudogene TRBV3-2) combines with J gene TRBJ1-5; 7 nucleotides align to TRBD1. This CDR3 is 21 amino acids long. The V and J ends lost 0 bases and 0 bases, in that order; junction bases with no gene match: 17. CDR1 LGHDT and CDR2 YNNKEL come from the germline V gene (reference sequence). CDR3 in amino acids: CASSQDCDRDGGGYSNQPQHF. In DNA, the CDR3 is TGTGCCAGCAGCCAAGATTGCGACAGGGATGGTGGAGGTTATAGCAATCAGCCCCAGCATTTT.

The rearrangement joins TRBV19 to TRBJ2-3; 9 bases are shared with TRBD2. The CDR3 contains 17 residues. Per germline, CDR1 LNHDA and CDR2 SQIVND (reference sequence). V lost 1 base to trimming and J lost 0 bases; unmatched junction nucleotides: 5. Here the CDR3 reads CASSIGGAGGSTDTQYF. CDR3 coding DNA: TGTGCCAGTAGTATAGGGGGCGCGGGAGGGAGCACAGATACGCAGTATTTT.

V and J are TRBV7-9 and TRBJ2-1, with D unresolved. Between the trimmed V and J ends, which lost 4 bases and 8 bases, there was a span of 6 bases. CDR1 and CDR2 from the germline V gene are SEHNR and FQNEAQ (reference sequence). The CDR3 sequence is 11 residues long. This chain's CDR3 is CASSSQYEQFF. The DNA of the CDR3 is TGTGCCAGCAGCTCTCAGTATGAGCAGTTCTTC.